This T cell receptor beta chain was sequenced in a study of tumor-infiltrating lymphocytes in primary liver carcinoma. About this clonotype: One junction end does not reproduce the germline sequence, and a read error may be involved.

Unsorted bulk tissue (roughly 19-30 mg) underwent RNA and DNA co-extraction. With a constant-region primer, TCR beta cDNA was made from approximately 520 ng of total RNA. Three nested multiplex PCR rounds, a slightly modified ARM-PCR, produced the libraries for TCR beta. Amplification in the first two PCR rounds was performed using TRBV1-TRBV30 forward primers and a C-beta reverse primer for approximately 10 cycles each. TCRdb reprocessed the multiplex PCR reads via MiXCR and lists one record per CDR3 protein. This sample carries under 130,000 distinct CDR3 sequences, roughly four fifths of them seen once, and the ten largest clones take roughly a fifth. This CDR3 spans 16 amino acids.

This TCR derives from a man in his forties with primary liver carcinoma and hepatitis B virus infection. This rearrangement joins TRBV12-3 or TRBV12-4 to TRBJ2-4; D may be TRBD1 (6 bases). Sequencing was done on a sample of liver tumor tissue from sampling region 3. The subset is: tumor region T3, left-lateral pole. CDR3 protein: CASSLDVMGAKNIQYF. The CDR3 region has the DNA TGTGCCAGCAGTTTAGACGTTATGGGGGCCAAAAATATTCAGTACTTC.